The TCR beta chain under discussion was sequenced for a study of regulatory T cells in long-lasting Graves disease. Across the whole study: Duration of antithyroid drug therapy among newly diagnosed Graves' patients was under 3 months.

The authors built TCR beta libraries using iRepertoire HTBI primers and Arm-PCR of CDR3 regions. MiXCR, run by TCRdb on the multiplex PCR reads, gives a single entry per CDR3 protein. The sample comprises about 560,000 distinct CDR3 sequences, approximately 16% of which are singletons, and about 12% rests with the top ten. The CDR3 sequence is 16 residues long. The V gene's germline CDR1 is SGHRS and CDR2 YFSETQ. V lost 2 bases to trimming and J lost 2 bases, with 14 bases between them. Documented time point: newly diagnosed GD, antithyroid drugs for less than 3 months. PBMC RNA was the source of the TCR library. These records were also assigned to another study, of T cells in Graves' hyperthyroidism and ophthalmopathy. From that report: HTBI primers were the set used in a first-round RT-PCR of the TCR CDR3.

The sample consisted of peripheral blood mononuclear cells (PBMCs), taken at new diagnosis, from a patient treated with antithyroid drugs. This chain joins TRBV5-1 and TRBJ2-4, with D maybe TRBD2 (7 bases). This TCR was sampled from a man aged 18 to 30 with Graves disease. The CDR3 coding sequence is TGCGCCAGCAGCTTTAGGGGGGGAAATACCAAAAACATTCAGTACTTC. This sequence encodes CASSFRGGNTKNIQYF.